This is a list of T cell receptor beta chains from one sample in a study of cytomegalovirus exposure and HLA in healthy donors. This table comes from immunoSEQ multiplex PCR, and its TCRdb copy is limited to in-frame clones, with some not included. The sample has some 81,000 clones, around 70% seen once. The sample comprised PBMCs. The source of these receptors is a woman in her thirties or forties in good health and CMV-seropositive. CDR3s include the opening cysteine and the closing phenylalanine or tryptophan. The D gene is left open where the match is weak. Rows may omit the clone size; those that give it use once, few, many or a size class.

>TRBJ2-7|13|TRBV11-2|.|.
TGTGCCAGCAGCTTAGACAGGGGAAACGAGCAGTACTTC
CASSLDRGNEQYF
>TRBJ2-7|16|TRBV11-2|TRBD1|.
TGTGCCAGCAGAAACCCCGGGACAGGGGGAATCTACGAGCAGTACTTC
CASRNPGTGGIYEQYF
>TRBJ1-5|15|TRBV7-2|.|.
TGTGCCAGCAGCCCCTGGGCAGGGGATGATCAGCCCCAGCATTTT
CASSPWAGDDQPQHF
>TRBJ2-7|14|TRBV27|TRBD1|.
TGTGCCAGCAGTCGTACAGGGGGCGGGTACGAGCAGTACTTC
CASSRTGGGYEQYF
>TRBJ2-1|16|TRBV9|TRBD2|.
TGTGCCAGCAGCGTGACGAATAGCGGGCGGTACAATGAGCAGTTCTTC
CASSVTNSGRYNEQFF
>TRBJ2-3|16|TRBV19|TRBD2|.
TGTGCCAGTAGTATCTTGGTTAGCGGGAGCACAGATACGCAGTATTTT
CASSILVSGSTDTQYF
>TRBJ1-1|13|TRBV5-6|TRBD1|once
TGTGCCAGCAGGAACCGGGACAGTTTTCACTCGGCCTTT
CASRNRDSFHSAF
>TRBJ1-5|18|TRBV4-1|.|.
TGCGCCAGCAGCCAAGACGGGGTACGCTTGGGCGGCAATCAGCCCCAGCATTTT
CASSQDGVRLGGNQPQHF
>TRBJ1-1|14|TRBV29-1|TRBD1|few
TGCAGCGTTGTGCTTAGACAGGGGATAACTGAAGCTTTCTTT
CSVVLRQGITEAFF
>TRBJ2-7|14|TRBV30|.|.
TGTGCCTGCCAGAAGAGGAGACCATCCTACGAGCAGTACTTC
CACQKRRPSYEQYF
>TRBJ2-1|16|TRBV5-1|TRBD2|.
TGCGCCAGCAGCTTGGGTCTAGCGGGGTTCATCTATGAGCAGTTCTTC
CASSLGLAGFIYEQFF
>TRBJ2-7|12|TRBV7-2|.|.
TGTGCCAGCAGCTTCAGGGCCTACGAGCAGTACTTC
CASSFRAYEQYF
>TRBJ1-5|16|TRBV6-6|TRBD1|.
TGTGCCAGCAGTTACTCGGGACAGGGGGCCGATCAGCCCCAGCATTTT
CASSYSGQGADQPQHF
>TRBJ2-3|14|TRBV9|TRBD2|.
TGTGCCAGCAGCGTAGACGGGAGGGCAGATACGCAGTATTTT
CASSVDGRADTQYF
>TRBJ2-1|14|TRBV2|TRBD2|.
TGTGCCGGCTTAGTAGCGGGAGTGGACAATGAGCAGTTCTTC
CAGLVAGVDNEQFF
>TRBJ2-3|17|TRBV2|TRBD2|.
TGTACCAGCAGTGAAGAGGGACTAGCGGGGGACACAGATACGCAGTATTTT
CTSSEEGLAGDTDTQYF
>TRBJ1-2|14|TRBV5-1|.|few
TGCGCCAGCAGCTTAGAGGGACTGTTGGATTCCTACACCTTC
CASSLEGLLDSYTF
>TRBJ1-2|11|TRBV29-1|.|.
TGCAGCGTTGGTGTGGGCTGGGGCTACACCTTC
CSVGVGWGYTF
>TRBJ2-7|15|TRBV4-1|TRBD1|.
TGCGCCAGCAGCGAAGGACAGGGTTTCTCCTACGAGCAGTACTTC
CASSEGQGFSYEQYF
>TRBJ1-3|17|TRBV4-3|.|few
TGCGCCAGCAGCCAAGATATGCAGGTCCACTCTGGAAACACCATATATTTT
CASSQDMQVHSGNTIYF
>TRBJ2-1|16|TRBV19|TRBD1|few
TGTGCCAGTAGTATAATTATAGGGACAGGTTATTTGGGGCAGTTCTTC
CASSIIIGTGYLGQFF
>TRBJ1-1|15|TRBV5-4|.|.
TGTGCCAGCTGGCGTTTAGTGGGGCGCGACACTGAAGCTTTCTTT
CASWRLVGRDTEAFF
>TRBJ2-4|17|TRBV15|.|.
TGTGCCACCAGCAGAGAAGGTTCACTATCGTCCAAAAACATTCAGTACTTC
CATSREGSLSSKNIQYF